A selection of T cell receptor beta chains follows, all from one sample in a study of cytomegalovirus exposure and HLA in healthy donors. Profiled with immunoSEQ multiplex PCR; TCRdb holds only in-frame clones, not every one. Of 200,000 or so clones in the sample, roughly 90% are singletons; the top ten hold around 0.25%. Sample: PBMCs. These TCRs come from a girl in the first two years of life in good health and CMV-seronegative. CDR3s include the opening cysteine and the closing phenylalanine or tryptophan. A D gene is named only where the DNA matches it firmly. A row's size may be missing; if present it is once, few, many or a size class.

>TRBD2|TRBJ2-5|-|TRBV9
CASSGLGLAQETQYF
TGTGCCAGCAGCGGACTCGGACTAGCCCAGGAGACCCAGTACTTC
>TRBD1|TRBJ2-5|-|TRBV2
CASLRDRDRETQYF
TGTGCCAGTCTCCGGGACAGGGACAGGGAGACCCAGTACTTC
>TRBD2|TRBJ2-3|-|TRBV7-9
CASSLATGTSPTDTQYF
TGTGCCAGCAGCTTAGCAACAGGGACTAGCCCTACAGATACGCAGTATTTT
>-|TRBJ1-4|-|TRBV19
CASSIWAGDEKLFF
TGTGCCAGTAGTATATGGGCAGGGGACGAAAAACTGTTTTTT
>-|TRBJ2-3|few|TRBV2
CASRERSDTQYF
TGTGCCAGCAGAGAGCGGTCAGATACGCAGTATTTT
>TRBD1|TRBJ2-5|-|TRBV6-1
CASSDNRGMGETQYF
TGTGCCAGCAGTGACAACAGGGGTATGGGGGAGACCCAGTACTTC
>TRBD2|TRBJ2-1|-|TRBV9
CASSEDLAGLYNEQFF
TGTGCCAGCAGCGAAGACTTAGCGGGATTATACAATGAGCAGTTCTTC
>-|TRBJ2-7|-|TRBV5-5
CASSLFGAGTYEQYF
TGTGCCAGCAGCTTGTTTGGCGCGGGAACCTACGAGCAGTACTTC
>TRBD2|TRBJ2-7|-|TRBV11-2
CASSWRREDYEQYF
TGTGCCAGCAGCTGGAGACGGGAGGACTACGAGCAGTACTTC
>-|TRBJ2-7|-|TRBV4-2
CASSQEWTSYEQYF
TGTGCCAGCAGCCAAGAATGGACAAGCTACGAGCAGTACTTC
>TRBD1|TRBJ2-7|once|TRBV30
CAWNPGQGSEQYF
TGTGCCTGGAACCCGGGACAGGGGAGCGAGCAGTACTTC
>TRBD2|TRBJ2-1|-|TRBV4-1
CASSQKPGLAGEVNEQFF
TGCGCCAGCAGCCAAAAACCGGGACTAGCGGGAGAAGTTAATGAGCAGTTCTTC
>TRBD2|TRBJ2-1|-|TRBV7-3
CASSLTGTSGGATYNEQFF
TGTGCCAGCAGCTTAACTGGGACTAGCGGGGGGGCCACCTACAATGAGCAGTTCTTC
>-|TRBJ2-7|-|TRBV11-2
CASSLAAEYYEQYF
TGTGCCAGCAGCTTAGCGGCGGAATACTACGAGCAGTACTTC
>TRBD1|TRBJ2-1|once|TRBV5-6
CASSLDRGINEQFF
TGTGCCAGCAGCTTGGACAGGGGGATCAATGAGCAGTTCTTC
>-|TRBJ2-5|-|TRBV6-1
CATRRGEGQETQYF
TGTGCCACCCGCAGGGGAGAGGGACAAGAGACCCAGTACTTC